The table lists the clone carrying this T cell receptor beta chain with many counts. Its antigen is undetermined. The data belong to a study of shared clonotypes between healthy human individuals. Study-wide points: Genetic and exposure-history diversity was limited by the small donor number. Between a few donors, naive CD4 clonotypes were shared at a level of about 5%.

The protocol was immunoSEQ multiplex PCR, while the TCRdb copy is restricted to in-frame clones and leaves out a portion. The sample has roughly 660,000 clones, around 91% seen once. J gave up 7 bases and V 6 bases, and 9 bases lay outside the gene matches. The CDR3 spans 14 residues. The germline V gene has CDR1 MNHEY and CDR2 SMNVEV (reference sequence). Sequencing used memory CD8+ T cells from PBMCs. Subset defined: CD45RO+ cells pooled with CCR7-negative TemRA cells. This chain connects TRBV27 to TRBJ1-3, with 7 nucleotides matching TRBD1. The source of this sequence is a man younger than 30 in good health. Some clones in this sample may be carry-over from other donors' samples. CDR3 sequence reads: CASSHRQGGNTIYF. The CDR3, as DNA: TGTGCCAGCAGCCATCGACAGGGAGGCAACACCATATATTTT.